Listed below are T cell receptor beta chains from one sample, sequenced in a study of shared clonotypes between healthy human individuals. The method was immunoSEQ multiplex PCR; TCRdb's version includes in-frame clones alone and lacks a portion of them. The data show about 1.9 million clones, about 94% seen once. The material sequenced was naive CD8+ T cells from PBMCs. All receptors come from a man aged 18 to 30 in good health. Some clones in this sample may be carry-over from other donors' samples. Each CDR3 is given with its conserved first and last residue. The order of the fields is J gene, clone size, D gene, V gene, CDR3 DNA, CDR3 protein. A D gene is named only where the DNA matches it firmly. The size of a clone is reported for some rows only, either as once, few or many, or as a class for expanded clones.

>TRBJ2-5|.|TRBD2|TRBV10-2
TGCGCCAGCCTCCCTGGACTAGTTGGGGGAGAGACCCAGTACTTC
CASLPGLVGGETQYF
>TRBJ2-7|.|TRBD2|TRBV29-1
TGCAGCGTTGGTGTTTCTAGCGGTTACGAGCAGTACTTC
CSVGVSSGYEQYF
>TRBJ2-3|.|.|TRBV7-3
TGTGCCGTGCGACACCTAGCGACTAGCACAGATACGCAGTATTTT
CAVRHLATSTDTQYF
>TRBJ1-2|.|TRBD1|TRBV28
TGTGCCAGCAGTGCCACCCGGGACAGGTCGGACTATGGCTACACCTTC
CASSATRDRSDYGYTF
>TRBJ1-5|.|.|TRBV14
TGTGCCAGCAGCCAAGTGGTCCGGGGGGTTAGCAATCAGCCCCAGCATTTT
CASSQVVRGVSNQPQHF
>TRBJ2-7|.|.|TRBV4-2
TGTGCCAGCAGCCAAGAGGACGACGAGATCTACGAGCAGTACTTC
CASSQEDDEIYEQYF
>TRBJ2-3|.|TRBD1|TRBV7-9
TGTGCCAGCAGCAACAGGGGTATTGATACGCAGTATTTT
CASSNRGIDTQYF
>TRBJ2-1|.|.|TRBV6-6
TGTGCCAGCATGTTATATGAGCAGTTCTTC
CASMLYEQFF
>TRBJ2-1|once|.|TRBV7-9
TGTGCCAGCAGCTTTGGATCAGATGAGCAGTTCTTC
CASSFGSDEQFF
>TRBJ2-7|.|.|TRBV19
TGTGCCAGTAGTAGCGTCTCCTACGAGCAGTACTTC
CASSSVSYEQYF
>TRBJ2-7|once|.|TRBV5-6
TGTGCCAGCAGCTTGTTGGCGGGTAGCGAGCAGTACTTC
CASSLLAGSEQYF
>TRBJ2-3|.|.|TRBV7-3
TGTGCCAGCAGCTTGACCGGGTCGACAGATACGCAGTATTTT
CASSLTGSTDTQYF
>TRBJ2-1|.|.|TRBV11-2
TGTGCCAGCAGCTTAGGGAGGGCCGCTGGTAATGAGCAGTTCTTC
CASSLGRAAGNEQFF
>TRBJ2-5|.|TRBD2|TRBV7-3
TGTGCCAGCAGCTCTCCTCTAGCGGGAGGTCGTGAGACCCAGTACTTC
CASSSPLAGGRETQYF
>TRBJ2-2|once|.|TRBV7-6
TGTGCCAGCAGCTTAGATCGGGTGGGGGTAAACACCGGGGAGCTGTTTTTT
CASSLDRVGVNTGELFF
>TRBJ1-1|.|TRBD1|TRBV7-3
TGTGCCAGCAGCTTAATTAGGGGGCAGAGGGTTGAAGCTTTCTTT
CASSLIRGQRVEAFF
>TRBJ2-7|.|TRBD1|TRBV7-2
TGTGCCAGCAGCTTCGGGGCAGGGGGCGGGAACGAGCAGTACTTC
CASSFGAGGGNEQYF
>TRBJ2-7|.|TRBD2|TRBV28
TGTGCCAGCATTAAAGACCTCGGGCGGGAGGCAGACCTCTTCTCCTACGAGCAGTACTTC
CASIKDLGREADLFSYEQYF
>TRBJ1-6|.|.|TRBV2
TGTGCCAACCTACCGGTCAACGTGACCCTCTCACTGTCGAATAATTCACCCCTCCACTTT
CANLPVNVTLSLSNNSPLHF
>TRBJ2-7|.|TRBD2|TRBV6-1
TGTGCCAGCAGAGGTAGCGGGAGTACTGAGCAGTACTTC
CASRGSGSTEQYF
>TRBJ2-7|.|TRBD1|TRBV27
TGTGCCAGCAGTTTATCACTACAGGGGGCTCGTGAGCAGTACTTC
CASSLSLQGAREQYF
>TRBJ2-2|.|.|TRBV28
TGTGCCAGCAGTTTTGTCTGGACGGTACAAGCGGAGCTGTTTTTT
CASSFVWTVQAELFF
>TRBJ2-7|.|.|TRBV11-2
TGTGCCAGCAGCTTCCGGGGGGCCCGGGGGACTGGTCCCTACGAGCAGTACTTC
CASSFRGARGTGPYEQYF
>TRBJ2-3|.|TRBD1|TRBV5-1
TGCGCCAGCAGGCCTACAGGGGGCCCCACAGATACGCAGTATTTT
CASRPTGGPTDTQYF
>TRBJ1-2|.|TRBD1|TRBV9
TGTGCCAGCAGTGCCGGGACAGGGGTTCGCTACACCTTC
CASSAGTGVRYTF
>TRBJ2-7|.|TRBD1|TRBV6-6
TGTGCCAGCAGTTCCCGACAGGGAACCTACGAGCAGTACTTC
CASSSRQGTYEQYF
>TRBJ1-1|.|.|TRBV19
TGTGCCAGTAGTATAGATCCAAGCGTGAACACTGAAGCTTTCTTT
CASSIDPSVNTEAFF
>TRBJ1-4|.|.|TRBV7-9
TGTGCCACCCTCGGACGTCATAATGAAAAACTGTTTTTT
CATLGRHNEKLFF
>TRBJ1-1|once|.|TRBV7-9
TGTGCCAGCAGCTCAAACGGAGCCGTAAACACTGAAGCTTTCTTT
CASSSNGAVNTEAFF
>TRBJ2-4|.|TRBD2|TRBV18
TGTGCCAGCTCACCGGGAGGGGTGTCAGCCAAAAACATTCAGTACTTC
CASSPGGVSAKNIQYF
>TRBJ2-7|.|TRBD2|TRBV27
TGTGCCAGCAGTTTATCTGGGAGGGTCCACGAGCAGTACTTC
CASSLSGRVHEQYF
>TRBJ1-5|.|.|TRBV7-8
TGTGCCAGCAGCTTAAGCCCAATACCTAACTATAGCAATCAGCCCCAGCATTTT
CASSLSPIPNYSNQPQHF
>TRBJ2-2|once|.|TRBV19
TGTGCCAGTAACGGGCCAGGGCCTTCTAGCTGGGAGCTGTTTTTT
CASNGPGPSSWELFF
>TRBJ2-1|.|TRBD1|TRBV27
TGTGCCAGCAGTTTATCCAGGACAGGGGCCTACAATGAGCAGTTCTTC
CASSLSRTGAYNEQFF
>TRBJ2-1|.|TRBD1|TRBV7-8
TGTGCCAGCAGCCGAACCACAGGGGACAATGAGCAGTTCTTC
CASSRTTGDNEQFF
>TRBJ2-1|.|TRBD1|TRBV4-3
TGCGCCAGCAGCCTCGGGCAGGGGGCGGGGGAGCAGTTCTTC
CASSLGQGAGEQFF